This T cell receptor beta chain was retrieved from a study of cytomegalovirus exposure and HLA in healthy donors. Overall study context: A prior analysis found more than 90 million unique TCR beta sequences from about 179 million T cells.

This CDR3 is 15 amino acids long. V shed 6 bases and J 0 bases; nucleotides not matched to a gene: 5. Germline CDR1 reads MNHEY; CDR2 reads SVGAGI. Both 60 Vbeta primers and 13 Jbeta primers went into the PCR. Repertoires were generated with immunoSEQ multiplex PCR, while TCRdb's copy carries only in-frame clones and drops some. The data hold around 130,000 clones, with around three quarters observed a single time. The material sequenced was PBMCs. The sequence was collected from a woman in her fifties or sixties in good health and CMV-seronegative. The chain combines TRBV6-5 with TRBJ1-5; 7 nucleotides agree with TRBD1. The CDR3 is CASRAQGNSNQPQHF. The CDR3 bases are TGTGCCAGCAGAGCACAGGGGAATAGCAATCAGCCCCAGCATTTT.